This passage covers 31 T cell receptor beta chains from one sample sequenced in a study of blood T cell repertoires in COVID-19. Clones were read by immunoSEQ multiplex PCR, and TCRdb kept only the in-frame ones, dropping some. Of 250,000 to 350,000 clones listed, approximately 84% were seen once; the top ten hold roughly 1.5%. The sequenced material came from peripheral blood. The receptors come from a human donor with COVID-19, enrolled during active disease. The donor label of this sample is uncertain.

This clone has just a few counts. The chain combines TRBV18 with TRBJ2-2; 9 nucleotides match TRBD1. The CDR3 is made up of 16 amino acids. Germline assignment: CDR1 KGHSH and CDR2 LQKENI. The junction had 6 bases not matched to a gene; V was cut back by 3 bases and J by 4 bases. The CDR3 DNA sequence: TGTGCCAGCTCACCCTGGACAGGGGACGGCACCGGGGAGCTGTTTTTT. It is translated as CASSPWTGDGTGELFF.

The rearrangement links TRBV7-2 to TRBJ2-1, with TRBD1 identical over 9 bases. The V and J ends lost 4 bases and 9 bases, in that order; junction bases with no gene match: 13. Germline V gives CDR1 SGHTA, CDR2 FQGNSA. This CDR3 contains 16 residues. The DNA of the CDR3 is TGTGCCAGCAGCTCCTTCCCTACCGGGACAGGGAGTGAGCAGTTCTTC. This sequence encodes CASSSFPTGTGSEQFF.

The gene calls are TRBV10-3 and TRBJ1-6, with 10 bases aligning to TRBD1. Germline CDR1 ENHRY, CDR2 SYGVKD. J gave up 10 bases and V 6 bases, and 6 bases lay outside the gene matches. CDR3 length: 14 amino acids. CDR3 residues: CAIRVGTGESPLHF. In DNA form, the CDR3 reads TGTGCCATCAGAGTCGGGACAGGGGAGTCACCCCTCCACTTT.

V and J are TRBV7-2 and TRBJ1-5; 11 nucleotides align to TRBD1. The trim removed 6 bases at V and 2 bases at J, leaving 9 bases unmatched. Germline lookup yields CDR1 SGHTA and CDR2 FQGNSA. This CDR3 has 17 residues. This CDR3 reads CASRRGTGGWGNQPQHF. CDR3 bases: TGTGCCAGCAGGCGGGGGACAGGGGGTTGGGGCAATCAGCCCCAGCATTTT.

In the case of this clone: One end of the junction is discordant with germline, which a read error may explain. The gene calls are TRBV7-7 and TRBJ2-3; 7 positions match TRBD1. Germline lookup yields CDR1 SSHAT and CDR2 FNYEAQ (reference sequence). The CDR3 length is 17 residues. This chain's CDR3 is CASSLSPQGNGPDTQYF. The CDR3 DNA is TGTGCTAGCAGCTTATCCCCACAGGGGAATGGGCCAGATACGCAGTATTTT.

This chain connects TRBV27 to TRBJ2-5, with 7 positions matching TRBD1. Losses at the gene ends were 5 bases for V and 2 bases for J; bases not matched to a gene: 5. CDR1 and CDR2 from the germline V gene are MNHEY and SMNVEV (reference sequence). CDR3 length equals 14 residues. Here the CDR3 DNA reads TGTGCCAGCAGTATACAGGGGACACAAGAGACCCAGTACTTC. As protein: CASSIQGTQETQYF.

The chain has TRBV7-8 and TRBJ2-7; the D is unclear. The CDR3 extends over 12 amino acids. Looked up from germline, CDR1 is SGHVS and CDR2 is FQNEAQ. Trimming pared 2 bases from V and 2 bases from J, leaving 4 bases between. The CDR3 sequence: CASSLFTYEQYF. In DNA form, the CDR3 reads TGTGCCAGCAGCTTATTCACCTACGAGCAGTACTTC.

J is TRBJ2-5 and V is TRBV2, with 10 bases matching TRBD2. Trimming at V came to 4 bases and at J to 0 bases, leaving 2 bases not matched to a gene. This CDR3 has 15 residues. In germline, CDR1 is SNHLY, CDR2 FYNNEI. This CDR3 is CASSVLAGDQETQYF. CDR3 coding DNA: TGTGCCAGCAGTGTTCTAGCGGGAGACCAAGAGACCCAGTACTTC.

This clone was recorded once. The gene calls are TRBV9 and TRBJ2-6, with unresolved D. V dropped 4 bases and J dropped 0 bases, with 11 bases sitting between them. The CDR3 is 16 amino acids. Germline CDR1 reads SGDLS; CDR2 reads YYNGEE. The CDR3 is CASSPLISSGANVLTF. CDR3 nucleotides: TGTGCCAGCAGCCCCCTAATTTCCTCTGGGGCCAACGTCCTGACTTTC.

CDR3 sequence: CAWSGTGNTIYF. CDR3 sequence (DNA): TGTGCCTGGAGCGGGACTGGAAACACCATATATTTT. The chain has TRBV30 and TRBJ1-3; D not certain. This CDR3 is 12 amino acids long. Trimming removed 3 bases at V and 2 bases at J, with 5 bases between. Germline CDR1 is GTSNPN and CDR2 is SVGIG (reference sequence). The complete variable domain, with remaining parts taken from reference TRBV30 and TRBJ1-3, reads SQTIHQWPATLVQPVGSPLSLECTVEGTSNPNLYWYRQAAGRGLQLLFYSVGIGQISSEVPQNLSASRPQDRQFILSSKKLLLSDSGFYLCAWSGTGNTIYFGEGSWLTVV.

This chain uses TRBV25-1 with TRBJ2-5; tentative D call: TRBD2 (6 bases). V was cut by 11 bases and J by 2 bases, with 15 bases left in between. This CDR3 is built from 13 residues. Germline values: CDR1 MGHDK, CDR2 SYGVNS. CDR3 nucleotide sequence: TGTGCCTTTGGAGGGGCGGATCAAGAGACCCAGTACTTC. Translating gives CAFGGADQETQYF.

This rearrangement joins TRBV19 to TRBJ2-1, with TRBD2 as a possible D gene (7 bases). Trimming shortened V by 3 bases and J by 0 bases, and 21 bases separated the two germline ends. Germline V gene data show CDR1 as LNHDA and CDR2 as SQIVND (reference sequence). This CDR3 contains 19 residues. CDR3 loop: CASSIQYLRGASSYNEQFF. The CDR3 DNA is TGTGCCAGTAGTATTCAATATCTCCGGGGGGCGAGCTCCTACAATGAGCAGTTCTTC. Drawing the rest from reference TRBV19 and TRBJ2-1, the complete variable domain is DGGITQSPKYLFRKEGQNVTLSCEQNLNHDAMYWYRQDPGQGLRLIYYSQIVNDFQKGDIAEGYSVSREKKESFPLTVTSAQKNPTAFYLCASSIQYLRGASSYNEQFFGPGTRLTVL.

V usage is TRBV28 and J usage is TRBJ1-2, with TRBD1 as a possible D gene (5 bases). Germline CDR1 is MDHEN and CDR2 is SYDVKM. Trimming cost V 8 bases and J 7 bases, with 11 bases left between them. The CDR3 runs to 11 residues. The CDR3 DNA follows: TGTGCCAGCGGCGTTAGGGGTGGCTACACCTTC. Encoded protein: CASGVRGGYTF.

V is TRBV6-1 and J is TRBJ1-4; D perhaps matches TRBD1 (5 bases). Germline V gives CDR1 MNHNS, CDR2 SASEGT. V was shortened by 2 bases and J by 14 bases, with 12 bases between the two germline ends. The CDR3 has 12 amino acids. The CDR3 protein is CASSEFGTALFF. The CDR3 DNA reads as TGTGCCAGCAGTGAATTCGGGACTGCGCTGTTTTTT.

V gene TRBV28 combines with J gene TRBJ1-2, with unresolved D. CDR1 is MDHEN, CDR2 SYDVKM, per germline. The ends were cut back, 4 bases at V and 0 bases at J, with 12 bases in the middle. The CDR3 runs 15 residues. This chain's CDR3 is CASSSPGVPNYGYTF. DNA for the CDR3: TGTGCCAGCAGTTCCCCGGGAGTCCCTAACTATGGCTACACCTTC.

This chain uses TRBV7-8 with TRBJ1-4; unclear D gene. CDR3 length: 13 amino acids. Trimming cost V 7 bases and J 7 bases, with 13 bases left between them. Germline CDR1 SGHVS, CDR2 FQNEAQ. The CDR3 reads CASTRALSEKLFF. CDR3 DNA: TGTGCCAGCACCCGGGCCCTGTCTGAAAAACTGTTTTTT.

The rearrangement uses TRBV6-1 and TRBJ2-7; 7 bases line up with TRBD2. The germline gives CDR1 MNHNS, CDR2 SASEGT. J was trimmed by 5 bases and V by 8 bases; bases with no gene match: 9. CDR3 size: 13 residues. DNA of the CDR3: TGTGCCAGCGCCCGGGGCGGGGGACACGAGCAGTACTTC. Its translation: CASARGGGHEQYF.

The rearrangement uses TRBV7-9 and TRBJ2-1; 9 nucleotides align to TRBD2. Germline CDR1 SEHNR, CDR2 FQNEAQ (reference sequence). J lost 6 bases, V lost 0 bases, and 6 bases had no gene match. This CDR3 comprises 16 residues. The CDR3 DNA sequence: TGTGCCAGCAGCTTAGCACCGGGACTAGCAGGCAATGAGCAGTTCTTC. Residues: CASSLAPGLAGNEQFF.

The chain combines TRBV6-5 with TRBJ1-1, with TRBD1 identical over 7 bases. The CDR3 totals 14 residues. V trimming: 4 bases; J trimming: 0 bases; junction bases outside the gene matches: 2. The germline gives CDR1 MNHEY, CDR2 SVGAGI. The CDR3 DNA follows: TGTGCCAGCAGTTCCCAGGGGGTGAACACTGAAGCTTTCTTT. Residues: CASSSQGVNTEAFF.

The chain recombines TRBV5-1 with TRBJ2-3; 7 bases map to TRBD2. Trimming at V came to 6 bases and at J to 0 bases, leaving 10 bases not matched to a gene. Germline V gene data show CDR1 as SGHRS and CDR2 as YFSETQ. CDR3 length equals 16 residues. CDR3 sequence reads: CASNPTGGSSTDTQYF. In DNA form, the CDR3 reads TGCGCCAGCAACCCCACCGGGGGGTCGAGCACAGATACGCAGTATTTT.

The chain has TRBV7-2 and TRBJ1-3, with a tentative D call TRBD1 (5 bases). CDR1 SGHTA and CDR2 FQGNSA come from the germline V gene. The CDR3 covers 17 residues. V shed 1 base and J shed 0 bases, with 13 bases lying between them. CDR3 DNA: TGTGCCAGCAGCTTAGTAGTCGACAGTTTCTCTGGAAACACCATATATTTT. Residues: CASSLVVDSFSGNTIYF. Using reference TRBV7-2 and TRBJ1-3 for the parts outside the CDR3, the full variable domain is GAGVSQSPSNKVTEKGKDVELRCDPISGHTALYWYRQSLGQGLEFLIYFQGNSAPDKSGLPSDRFSAERTGGSVSTLTIQRTQQEDSAVYLCASSLVVDSFSGNTIYFGEGSWLTVV.

The gene calls are TRBV6-1 and TRBJ2-3; D is perhaps TRBD1 (5 bases). Germline V gene sequence: CDR1 MNHNS, CDR2 SASEGT. The CDR3 loop spans 17 amino acids. V was trimmed by 2 bases and J by 3 bases, leaving 18 bases between them. The CDR3 reads CASSEKPGRSSTDTQYF. The CDR3 bases are TGTGCCAGCAGTGAAAAGCCAGGGCGGAGTAGTACAGATACGCAGTATTTT.

The genes are TRBV29-1 and TRBJ2-3; unclear D gene. V lost 7 bases to trimming and J lost 2 bases, with 19 bases between them. CDR3 length: 15 amino acids. The germline gives CDR1 SQVTM, CDR2 ANQGSEA. The DNA for the CDR3 is TGCAGCGCTACAAGCGCCCTACGTCTCACAGATACGCAGTATTTT. This gives the protein CSATSALRLTDTQYF.

J is TRBJ1-5 and V is TRBV28; 7 nucleotides align to TRBD1. Trimming cost V 6 bases and J 7 bases; bases outside gene matches: 12. CDR1 MDHEN and CDR2 SYDVKM come from the germline V gene. The CDR3 covers 15 residues. The CDR3: CASSSTGAGGQPQHF. CDR3 nucleotides: TGTGCCAGCAGCTCCACAGGGGCGGGCGGACAGCCCCAGCATTTT.

The chain is built from TRBV3-1 (or the pseudogene TRBV3-2) and TRBJ2-1, with 9 bases identical to TRBD2. Germline loops: CDR1 LGHDT, CDR2 YNNKEL (reference sequence). V dropped 4 bases and J dropped 0; count of bases not matched to a gene: 1. There are 15 residues in the CDR3. The CDR3 sequence is CASSLSGSSYNEQFF. The CDR3 DNA follows: TGTGCCAGCAGCCTTAGCGGGAGCTCCTACAATGAGCAGTTCTTC.

This clone was found a few times. The chain combines TRBV12-3 or TRBV12-4 with TRBJ1-2, with 9 nucleotides matching TRBD1. With 5 bases clipped from V and 4 bases from J, the junction kept 2 bases outside the gene matches. The CDR3 runs to 13 residues. CDR3 nucleotides: TGTGCCAGCAGTGCGGACAGGGGCTATGGCTACACCTTC. This translates into CASSADRGYGYTF.

The genes are TRBV19 and TRBJ2-7, with a possible D match to TRBD2 (7 bases). V was cut by 5 bases and J by 1 base, with 12 bases left in between. Germline CDR1 is LNHDA and CDR2 is SQIVND (reference sequence). The CDR3 spans 14 residues. CDR3 in amino acids: CASSSRGASYEQYF. For the CDR3, the DNA is TGTGCCAGTAGTTCCCGGGGGGCATCCTACGAGCAGTACTTC.

The CDR3 loop is CASSLELAGGYEQYF. CDR3 nucleotide sequence: TGCGCCAGCAGCTTGGAACTAGCGGGAGGCTACGAGCAGTACTTC. The gene calls are TRBV5-1 and TRBJ2-7, with 12 bases fitting TRBD2. This CDR3 has 15 residues. The V gene's germline CDR1 is SGHRS and CDR2 YFSETQ. The V and J ends lost 0 bases and 3 bases, in that order; junction bases with no gene match: 1.

The chain combines TRBV4-3 with TRBJ2-1, with 11 bases identical to TRBD1. CDR3 size: 15 residues. The J segment lost 8 bases and the V segment lost 4 bases, leaving 7 bases of the junction unmatched. The V gene's germline CDR1 is LGHNA and CDR2 YSLEER. The CDR3 nucleotides read TGCGCCAGCAGCCTGAGGACAGGGGGCAGCGATGAGCAGTTCTTC. Translating it yields CASSLRTGGSDEQFF.

The J gene is TRBJ2-7, the V gene TRBV30; D possibly corresponds to TRBD2 (5 bases). The CDR3 consists of 13 residues. Trimming removed 0 bases from V and 5 bases from J, with 11 bases in between. Germline lookup yields CDR1 GTSNPN and CDR2 SVGIG (reference sequence). The CDR3 spells CAWSVEGTHEQYF. The CDR3 DNA reads as TGTGCCTGGAGTGTAGAGGGAACCCACGAGCAGTACTTC. Drawing the rest from reference TRBV30 and TRBJ2-7, the complete variable domain is SQTIHQWPATLVQPVGSPLSLECTVEGTSNPNLYWYRQAAGRGLQLLFYSVGIGQISSEVPQNLSASRPQDRQFILSSKKLLLSDSGFYLCAWSVEGTHEQYFGPGTRLTVT.

The rearrangement links TRBV19 to TRBJ1-5, with D possibly matching TRBD1 (6 bases). Trimming cost V 6 bases and J 4 bases, with 7 bases left between them. This CDR3 has 12 amino acids. Looked up from germline, CDR1 is LNHDA and CDR2 is SQIVND (reference sequence). CDR3 nucleotide sequence: TGTGCCAGTAGAGGGGGAAATCAGCCCCAGCATTTT. It translates to CASRGGNQPQHF.